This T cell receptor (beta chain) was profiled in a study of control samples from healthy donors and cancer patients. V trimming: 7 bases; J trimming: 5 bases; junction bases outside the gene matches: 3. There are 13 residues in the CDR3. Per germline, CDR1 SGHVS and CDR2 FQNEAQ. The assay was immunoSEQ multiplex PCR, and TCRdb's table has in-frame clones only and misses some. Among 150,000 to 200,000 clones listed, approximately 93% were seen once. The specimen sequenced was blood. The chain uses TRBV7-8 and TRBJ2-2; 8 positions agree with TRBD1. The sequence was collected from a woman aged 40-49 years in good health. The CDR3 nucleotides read TGTGCCAGCAAACGGACAGGGACCGGGGAGCTGTTTTTT. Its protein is CASKRTGTGELFF.